Listed here are 29 T cell receptor beta chains from one sample, sequenced in a study of cytomegalovirus exposure and HLA in healthy donors. The PCR employed 60 Vbeta primers together with 13 Jbeta primers. Assay: immunoSEQ multiplex PCR; the TCRdb copy retains only in-frame clones and omits some. The sample has more than 250,000 clones, roughly 90% seen once. Sequencing was carried out using PBMCs. Receptors were obtained from a woman in her late teens or twenties in good health and CMV-seronegative.

V and J are TRBV28 and TRBJ1-1; D gene uncertain. The CDR3 runs 14 residues. The V gene lost 3 bases and the J gene lost 1 base, with 9 bases spanning the gap. Germline V gene data show CDR1 as MDHEN and CDR2 as SYDVKM. The CDR3 region is CASSFLQENTEAFF. CDR3 nucleotides: TGTGCCAGCAGTTTTTTACAAGAGAACACTGAAGCTTTCTTT.

The V gene is TRBV19, the J gene TRBJ2-6, with a weak D call TRBD1 (6 bases). This CDR3 region has 16 residues. Trimming left V 6 bases short and J 4 bases short, with 16 bases between. Germline CDR1 LNHDA, CDR2 SQIVND (reference sequence). Here the CDR3 DNA reads TGTGCCAGTAGCCGGGACAAGGGTATGGGGGCCAACGTCCTGACTTTC. Translation: CASSRDKGMGANVLTF.

This chain joins TRBV5-1 and TRBJ1-1; D is unclear. From germline, CDR1 is SGHRS and CDR2 YFSETQ. CDR3 length: 14 residues. Trimming left V 1 base short and J 5 bases short, with 12 bases between. The CDR3 sequence: CASSLSDTITEAFF. The CDR3 DNA reads as TGCGCCAGCAGCTTGTCCGACACCATAACTGAAGCTTTCTTT.

This chain connects TRBV29-1 to TRBJ2-7, with 7 positions matching TRBD1. Germline values: CDR1 SQVTM, CDR2 ANQGSEA. This CDR3 is 13 amino acids long. The junction had 8 bases not matched to a gene; V was cut back by 7 bases and J by 2 bases. For the CDR3, the DNA is TGCAGCGGATCTCAGGGACAGACCTACGAGCAGTACTTC. Its translation is CSGSQGQTYEQYF.

The chain carries TRBV9 and TRBJ2-5, with 16 bases identical to TRBD2. Germline CDR1 SGDLS, CDR2 YYNGEE. V trimming: 0 bases; J trimming: 1 base; junction bases outside the gene matches: 6. The CDR3 runs 19 residues. In nucleotides, the CDR3 is TGTGCCAGCAGCGTAGCTGGGGGGACTAGCGGGGGGGTCCAAGAGACCCAGTACTTC. Protein: CASSVAGGTSGGVQETQYF. The whole variable domain, filled in from reference TRBV9 and TRBJ2-5, reads DSGVTQTPKHLITATGQRVTLRCSPRSGDLSVYWYQQSLDQGLQFLIQYYNGEERAKGNILERFSAQQFPDLHSELNLSSLELGDSALYFCASSVAGGTSGGVQETQYFGPGTRLLVL.

This chain joins TRBV9 and TRBJ2-1; perhaps TRBD2 as D (7 bases). Trimming took off 0 bases at V and 2 bases at J, with 9 bases between the two ends. CDR1 is SGDLS, CDR2 YYNGEE, per germline. This CDR3 contains 15 residues. The CDR3 DNA follows: TGTGCCAGCAGCGTAGGGGGGGGCGCCTACAATGAGCAGTTCTTC. Its translation: CASSVGGGAYNEQFF.

The gene calls are TRBV12-1 and TRBJ2-5; TRBD2 is taken as the D call from the table, unchecked against the DNA. TRBV12-1 is shown as a pseudogene. The CDR3 consists of 17 residues. For the CDR3, the DNA is TGTGCCAGCAGCTTTGCAAAGCCTAGCGGACCGAGGGAGACCCAGTACTTC. Amino acid sequence: CASSFAKPSGPRETQYF.

The rearrangement uses TRBV7-6 and TRBJ1-5; weak D call: TRBD1 (6 bases). Trimming took off 1 base at V and 4 bases at J, with 14 bases between the two ends. The CDR3 extends over 16 amino acids. Germline loops: CDR1 SGHVS, CDR2 FNYEAQ. DNA for the CDR3: TGTGCCAGCAGCTTAGAGATTGGACAGACAAATCAGCCCCAGCATTTT. Its protein product is CASSLEIGQTNQPQHF.

V usage is TRBV25-1 and J usage is TRBJ2-5, with D unclear. Trimming shortened V by 1 base and J by 4 bases, and 4 bases separated the two germline ends. Germline lookup yields CDR1 MGHDK and CDR2 SYGVNS. This CDR3 is 12 amino acids long. CDR3: CASSESSETQYF. CDR3 nucleotide sequence: TGTGCCAGCAGTGAATCCTCAGAGACCCAGTACTTC.

This clone was seen just once. J is TRBJ1-1 and V is TRBV6-1; no reliable D call. V was pared by 3 bases and J by 13 bases, with 9 bases between. The CDR3 has 10 amino acids. Germline CDR1 and CDR2: MNHNS and SASEGT. CDR3 amino acids: CASSDPRGFF. The CDR3 DNA sequence: TGTGCCAGCAGTGATCCCCGAGGTTTCTTT.

The chain uses TRBV19 and TRBJ2-2, with 11 bases lining up with TRBD1. The CDR3 has 15 residues. V shed 4 bases, J shed 7 bases, and the junction held 5 bases outside the gene matches. Looked up from germline, CDR1 is LNHDA and CDR2 is SQIVND (reference sequence). The chain's CDR3 is CASSTGQGAGGELFF. In DNA form, the CDR3 reads TGTGCCAGTAGTACCGGACAGGGGGCTGGCGGGGAGCTGTTTTTT.

The gene calls are TRBV5-8 and TRBJ1-6; TRBD1 matches 7 bases. CDR3 length: 16 amino acids. The ends lost 4 bases at V and 0 bases at J; junction bases unmatched: 4. Germline assignment: CDR1 SGHTS and CDR2 YDEGEE. CDR3 sequence (DNA): TGTGCCAGCAGCCCGACAGGGAGCTCCTATAATTCACCCCTCCACTTT. Its translation is CASSPTGSSYNSPLHF.

The chain combines TRBV19 with TRBJ2-5, with TRBD1 identical over 8 bases. The trim removed 2 bases at V and 5 bases at J, leaving 4 bases unmatched. Germline V gene data show CDR1 as LNHDA and CDR2 as SQIVND (reference sequence). This CDR3 is built from 14 residues. The CDR3 nucleotides are TGTGCCAGTAGTATACAGGGGGCTTTGGAGACCCAGTACTTC. The encoded protein is CASSIQGALETQYF.

The genes are TRBV4-1 and TRBJ1-5, with TRBD1 as a possible D gene (5 bases). The germline gives CDR1 MGHRA, CDR2 YSYEKL. V shed 4 bases and J shed 0 bases, with 10 bases lying between them. The length of the CDR3 is 15 residues. DNA for the CDR3: TGCGCCAGCAGCCCCCGACAGAATAGCAATCAGCCCCAGCATTTT. Translated, it gives CASSPRQNSNQPQHF.

As concerns this clone: Additional DNA sequences in this sample encode the identical CDR3. This chain links TRBV15 with TRBJ1-3; no definite D call. Germline CDR1 reads LNHNV; CDR2 reads YYDKDF (reference sequence). The germline V and J ends were trimmed by 0 bases and 2 bases, with 5 bases remaining between them. CDR3 length equals 14 residues. The CDR3, as DNA: TGTGCCACCAGCAGAGACCGGGCTGGAAACACCATATATTTT. As protein: CATSRDRAGNTIYF.

With respect to this clone: This CDR3 is also generated by other DNA sequences in the sample. The rearrangement links TRBV6-6 to TRBJ1-5, with TRBD1 matching 12 bases. CDR1 is MNHNY and CDR2 is SVGAGI in the germline V gene (reference sequence). The CDR3 is 16 amino acids. V lost 6 bases, J lost 2 bases, and 5 bases stayed unmatched. In DNA form, the CDR3 reads TGTGCCAGCAGCCGGGGGACAGGGGGCGGCAATCAGCCCCAGCATTTT. It yields the protein CASSRGTGGGNQPQHF.

This sequence joins TRBV5-1 and TRBJ1-2; D not certain. In germline, CDR1 is SGHRS, CDR2 YFSETQ. This CDR3 has 15 amino acids. Trimming removed 0 bases from V and 5 bases from J, with 14 bases in between. CDR3 region: CASSLGGERVYGYTF. The DNA of the CDR3 is TGCGCCAGCAGCTTGGGCGGGGAACGGGTTTATGGCTACACCTTC.

The chain links TRBV19 to TRBJ1-2; D is unresolved. The CDR3 loop spans 12 amino acids. The V gene lost 3 bases and the J gene lost 5 bases, with 7 bases spanning the gap. Germline V gene lookup returns CDR1 LNHDA and CDR2 SQIVND (reference sequence). CDR3 residues: CASSIRVYGYTF. The CDR3 region has the DNA TGTGCCAGTAGTATTCGGGTATATGGCTACACCTTC.

J is TRBJ1-1 and V is TRBV5-1; 10 nucleotides line up with TRBD1. This CDR3 is 14 amino acids long. CDR1 and CDR2 from the germline V gene are SGHRS and YFSETQ. Trimming removed 4 bases from V and 6 bases from J; junction bases left unmatched: 6. The CDR3 sequence: CASSATGGAAEAFF. CDR3 DNA sequence: TGCGCCAGCAGCGCGACAGGGGGCGCGGCTGAAGCTTTCTTT.

The chain employs TRBV30 and TRBJ1-5; the match to TRBD1 covers 10 bases. The CDR3 consists of 18 residues. The V gene's germline CDR1 is GTSNPN and CDR2 SVGIG (reference sequence). V was pared by 0 bases and J by 5 bases, with 13 bases of the junction left unmatched. The CDR3 nucleotides are TGTGCCTGGAGTGTAGGGGCCCGACAGGGGGCGTGCCATCAGCCCCAGCATTTT. As protein: CAWSVGARQGACHQPQHF.

The V call is TRBV19, the J call TRBJ2-3; D possibly corresponds to TRBD1 (6 bases). The V end lost 1 base, the J end lost 0 bases, and 20 bases lay between the germline ends. The germline V gene encodes CDR1 LNHDA and CDR2 SQIVND (reference sequence). This CDR3 has 19 residues. The chain's CDR3 is CASSIVVWTVRASTDTQYF. The DNA for the CDR3 is TGTGCCAGTAGTATAGTTGTATGGACAGTCCGTGCTAGCACAGATACGCAGTATTTT.

This chain connects TRBV7-8 to TRBJ1-2; D is uncertain. The V and J ends lost 0 bases and 8 bases respectively, with 19 bases between them. The CDR3 is 16 amino acids. Germline CDR1 is SGHVS and CDR2 is FQNEAQ. CDR3 loop: CASSLAAVGPSEGYTF. The DNA for the CDR3 is TGTGCCAGCAGCTTAGCTGCTGTGGGCCCGAGTGAGGGCTACACCTTC.

About this clone: Additional DNA sequences in this sample encode the identical CDR3. This chain connects TRBV5-1 to TRBJ2-7; 8 nucleotides agree with TRBD1. V lost 1 base, J lost 3 bases, and 0 bases stayed unmatched. From germline, CDR1 is SGHRS and CDR2 YFSETQ. This CDR3 has 13 amino acids. The CDR3 sequence: CASSLTGGYEQYF. In DNA form, the CDR3 reads TGCGCCAGCAGCTTGACAGGGGGCTACGAGCAGTACTTC.

This chain joins TRBV15 and TRBJ2-7, with 7 positions matching TRBD1. The ends lost 0 bases at V and 7 bases at J; junction bases unmatched: 3. The CDR3 runs 13 residues. Germline CDR1 LNHNV, CDR2 YYDKDF (reference sequence). CDR3 amino acids: CATSRELQGEQYF. CDR3 bases: TGTGCCACCAGCAGAGAGTTACAGGGGGAGCAGTACTTC.

The chain couples TRBV29-1 to TRBJ1-2; 8 bases line up with TRBD1. Germline CDR1 SQVTM, CDR2 ANQGSEA. The CDR3 sequence is 17 residues long. Trimming took 0 bases from V and 4 from J; bases not matched to a gene: 13. CDR3 in amino acids: CSVEDPGTGPSLYGYTF. The CDR3 DNA follows: TGCAGCGTTGAAGATCCAGGGACAGGCCCGAGCCTCTATGGCTACACCTTC.

The V call is TRBV5-1, the J call TRBJ2-1; 8 bases map to TRBD2. The CDR3 contains 15 residues. Germline CDR1 reads SGHRS; CDR2 reads YFSETQ. Trimming removed 0 bases from V and 8 bases from J; junction bases left unmatched: 7. CDR3 nucleotide sequence: TGCGCCAGCAGCTTGGTCGGGGGGGGCGCCTATGAGCAGTTCTTC. Translated, it gives CASSLVGGGAYEQFF.

The chain links TRBV6-1 to TRBJ2-7; TRBD1 agrees at 8 bases. The germline CDR1 and CDR2 sequences are MNHNS and SASEGT. The CDR3 has 15 residues. Trimming at V came to 2 bases and at J to 3 bases, leaving 6 bases not matched to a gene. In DNA form, the CDR3 reads TGTGCCAGCAGTGAATTTCAGGGGGCAGGCTACGAGCAGTACTTC. It encodes CASSEFQGAGYEQYF.

The rearrangement joins TRBV12-5 to TRBJ1-3; D is undetermined. This CDR3 spans 14 amino acids. V gave up 3 bases and J gave up 2 bases, with 8 bases separating them. Germline CDR1 reads LGHNT; CDR2 reads FRNRAP. CDR3 nucleotides: TGTGCTAGTGGTTTAGACATAACTGGAAACACCATATATTTT. Its translation is CASGLDITGNTIYF.

V is TRBV30 and J is TRBJ2-5; 9 bases map to TRBD1. The V gene's germline CDR1 is GTSNPN and CDR2 SVGIG (reference sequence). The CDR3 runs to 12 residues. V shed 5 bases and J 4 bases; nucleotides not matched to a gene: 2. The CDR3 DNA reads TGTGCCTGGCGACAGGGGGGAGAGACCCAGTACTTC. As protein: CAWRQGGETQYF.